The rows below give T cell receptor beta chains drawn from one sample of a study of blood T cell repertoires in COVID-19. Assay: immunoSEQ multiplex PCR; the TCRdb copy retains only in-frame clones and omits some. The data show over 250,000 clones, with roughly 80% seen just once and approximately 9% held by the top ten. The specimen sequenced was peripheral blood. These receptor sequences come from a woman between 50 and 59 years old who had recovered from COVID-19. The CDR3 runs from the conserved cysteine through the conserved F or W. D genes are given only for firm matches. Not every row has a clone size; where given, it reads once, few, many or a size class.

cdr3_nt: TGTGCCAGCAGCACTCACAGGATTTCTAACTATGGCTACACCTTC
cdr3_aa: CASSTHRISNYGYTF
clone_size: NA
j_call: TRBJ1-2
d_call: NA
v_call: TRBV5-4

cdr3_nt: TGTGCCAGCAGCCTCACGGGGGGCCGCACCTACAATGAGCAGTTCTTC
cdr3_aa: CASSLTGGRTYNEQFF
clone_size: few
j_call: TRBJ2-1
d_call: NA
v_call: TRBV6-6

cdr3_nt: TGCGCCAGCAGCTTAAGGGGGCCTACTAATGAAAAACTGTTTTTT
cdr3_aa: CASSLRGPTNEKLFF
clone_size: NA
j_call: TRBJ1-4
d_call: TRBD1
v_call: TRBV5-1

cdr3_nt: TGTGCCAGTAGTTGGCAGGGAGGAGAGACCCAGTACTTC
cdr3_aa: CASSWQGGETQYF
clone_size: NA
j_call: TRBJ2-5
d_call: NA
v_call: TRBV19

cdr3_nt: TGTGCCAGCAGCTCAGGACAGGGGAATTCACCCCTCCACTTT
cdr3_aa: CASSSGQGNSPLHF
clone_size: NA
j_call: TRBJ1-6
d_call: TRBD1
v_call: TRBV11-1

cdr3_nt: TGTGCCAGCAGCTTATGGACAGGGAAGTACGAGCAGTACTTC
cdr3_aa: CASSLWTGKYEQYF
clone_size: NA
j_call: TRBJ2-7
d_call: TRBD1
v_call: TRBV7-2

cdr3_nt: TGTGCCAGCAGCCCTCAGGACAGGAGGACAACTAATGAAAAACTGTTTTTT
cdr3_aa: CASSPQDRRTTNEKLFF
clone_size: NA
j_call: TRBJ1-4
d_call: TRBD1
v_call: TRBV4-2

cdr3_nt: TGCGCCAGCAGCCACCCCCATGGCAACGAGCAGTACTTC
cdr3_aa: CASSHPHGNEQYF
clone_size: NA
j_call: TRBJ2-7
d_call: NA
v_call: TRBV4-3

cdr3_nt: TGTGCCGAGAGATTAGCGGGAGGTGGCGAGCAGTACTTC
cdr3_aa: CAERLAGGGEQYF
clone_size: NA
j_call: TRBJ2-7
d_call: TRBD2
v_call: TRBV28

cdr3_nt: TGTGCCAGCAGCTCACCGGCGGGAGGGGGTTACGAGCAGTACTTC
cdr3_aa: CASSSPAGGGYEQYF
clone_size: NA
j_call: TRBJ2-7
d_call: TRBD2
v_call: TRBV7-8

cdr3_nt: TGTGCCAGCAGTTTGACAGGGGGCGGGCAGCCCCAGCATTTT
cdr3_aa: CASSLTGGGQPQHF
clone_size: NA
j_call: TRBJ1-5
d_call: TRBD1
v_call: TRBV27

cdr3_nt: TGTGCCAGCAGTGAATCTGCAGGGAACTATGGCTACACCTTC
cdr3_aa: CASSESAGNYGYTF
clone_size: once
j_call: TRBJ1-2
d_call: NA
v_call: TRBV6-1

cdr3_nt: TGTGCCAGCCTCTCCCCACGAAGCGGGGGGGAGGGCGAGCAGTACTTC
cdr3_aa: CASLSPRSGGEGEQYF
clone_size: NA
j_call: TRBJ2-7
d_call: TRBD2
v_call: TRBV28

cdr3_nt: TGTGCCATCAGCCACGAGGGGAGGGCAACTAATGAAAAACTGTTTTTT
cdr3_aa: CAISHEGRATNEKLFF
clone_size: NA
j_call: TRBJ1-4
d_call: NA
v_call: TRBV10-3

cdr3_nt: TGTGCCAGCAGAACAGGGAGATTTAGCACAGATACGCAGTATTTT
cdr3_aa: CASRTGRFSTDTQYF
clone_size: NA
j_call: TRBJ2-3
d_call: NA
v_call: TRBV7-2

cdr3_nt: TGCGCCAGCAGCTTAAGACTAGCGGGAGGAAGCACCGGGGAGCTGTTTTTT
cdr3_aa: CASSLRLAGGSTGELFF
clone_size: NA
j_call: TRBJ2-2
d_call: TRBD2
v_call: TRBV5-1

cdr3_nt: TGTGCCAGCAGTTCGAGGTCCTACAATGAGCAGTTCTTC
cdr3_aa: CASSSRSYNEQFF
clone_size: NA
j_call: TRBJ2-1
d_call: NA
v_call: TRBV27